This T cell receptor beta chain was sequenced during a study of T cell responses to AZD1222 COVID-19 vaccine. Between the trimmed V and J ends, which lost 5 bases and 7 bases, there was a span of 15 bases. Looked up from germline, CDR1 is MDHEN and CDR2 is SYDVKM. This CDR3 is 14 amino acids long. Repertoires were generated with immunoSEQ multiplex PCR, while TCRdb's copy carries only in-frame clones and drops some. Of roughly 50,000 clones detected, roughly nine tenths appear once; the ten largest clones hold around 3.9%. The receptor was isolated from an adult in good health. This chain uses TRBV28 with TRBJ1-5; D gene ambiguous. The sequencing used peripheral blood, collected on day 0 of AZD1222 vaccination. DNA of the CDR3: TGTGCCAGCAGTCCCCAATGGGGTGGACAGCCCCAGCATTTT. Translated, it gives CASSPQWGGQPQHF.